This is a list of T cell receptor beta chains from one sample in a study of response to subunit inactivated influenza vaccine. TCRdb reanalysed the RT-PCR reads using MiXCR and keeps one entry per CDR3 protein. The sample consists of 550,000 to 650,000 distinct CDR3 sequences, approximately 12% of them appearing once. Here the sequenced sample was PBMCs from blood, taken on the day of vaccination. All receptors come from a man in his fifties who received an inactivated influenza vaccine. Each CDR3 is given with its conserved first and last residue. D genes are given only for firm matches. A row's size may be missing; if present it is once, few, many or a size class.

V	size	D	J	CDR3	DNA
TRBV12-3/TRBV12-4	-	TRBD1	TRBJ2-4	CACSFFFRGPSLAKNIQYF	TGTGCCTGCAGTTTCTTTTTCAGGGGGCCCTCTCTAGCCAAAAACATTCAGTACTTC
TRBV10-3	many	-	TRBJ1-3	CAISAVERSGNTIYF	TGTGCCATCAGTGCGGTGGAAAGGTCTGGAAACACCATATATTTT
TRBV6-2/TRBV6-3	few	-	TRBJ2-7	CASSSPGRGWSYEQYF	TGTGCCAGCAGTTCACCGGGTCGGGGATGGTCCTACGAGCAGTACTTC
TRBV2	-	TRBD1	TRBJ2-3	CASSEASGGADTQYF	TGTGCCAGCAGTGAAGCGTCAGGGGGAGCAGATACGCAGTATTTT
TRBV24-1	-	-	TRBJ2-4	CATSGSPGNIQYF	TGTGCCACCAGCGGGAGTCCGGGAAACATTCAGTACTTC
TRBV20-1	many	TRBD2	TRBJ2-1	CSASTSGRVNEQFF	TGCAGTGCGTCGACTAGCGGGAGAGTAAATGAGCAGTTCTTC
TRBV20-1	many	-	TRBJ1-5	CSASRATDNQPQHF	TGCAGTGCTAGTAGGGCGACAGATAATCAGCCCCAGCATTTT
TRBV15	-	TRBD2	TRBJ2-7	CATSPGLAGFYEQYF	TGTGCCACCAGCCCGGGACTAGCGGGGTTCTACGAGCAGTACTTC
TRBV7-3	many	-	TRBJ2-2	CASSGPTGELFF	TGTGCCAGCAGCGGCCCCACCGGGGAGCTGTTTTTT
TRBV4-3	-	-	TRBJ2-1	CASSRGSRSYNEQFF	TGCGCCAGCAGCCGGGGATCCCGATCCTACAATGAGCAGTTCTTC
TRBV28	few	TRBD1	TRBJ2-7	CAIGGRDRGYYEQYF	TGTGCCATCGGTGGCCGGGACAGGGGGTACTACGAGCAGTACTTC
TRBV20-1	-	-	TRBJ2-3	CSVLVEETDTQYF	TGCAGTGTCCTCGTGGAGGAAACAGATACGCAGTATTTT
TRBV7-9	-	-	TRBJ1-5	CAVRESGGNQPQHF	TGTGCCGTTAGGGAATCAGGGGGCAATCAGCCCCAGCATTTT
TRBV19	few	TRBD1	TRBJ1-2	CASRTGQTTNYGYTF	TGTGCCAGTAGGACGGGACAGACGACTAACTATGGCTACACCTTC
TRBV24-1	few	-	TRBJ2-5	CATSDFVKTQYF	TGTGCCACCAGTGATTTCGTAAAGACCCAGTACTTC
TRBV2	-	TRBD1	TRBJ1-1	CASIRQGNTEAFF	TGTGCCAGCATACGACAGGGGAACACTGAAGCTTTCTTT
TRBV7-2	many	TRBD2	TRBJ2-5	CASSLGGRAETQYF	TGTGCCAGCAGCTTAGGCGGGAGGGCGGAGACCCAGTACTTC